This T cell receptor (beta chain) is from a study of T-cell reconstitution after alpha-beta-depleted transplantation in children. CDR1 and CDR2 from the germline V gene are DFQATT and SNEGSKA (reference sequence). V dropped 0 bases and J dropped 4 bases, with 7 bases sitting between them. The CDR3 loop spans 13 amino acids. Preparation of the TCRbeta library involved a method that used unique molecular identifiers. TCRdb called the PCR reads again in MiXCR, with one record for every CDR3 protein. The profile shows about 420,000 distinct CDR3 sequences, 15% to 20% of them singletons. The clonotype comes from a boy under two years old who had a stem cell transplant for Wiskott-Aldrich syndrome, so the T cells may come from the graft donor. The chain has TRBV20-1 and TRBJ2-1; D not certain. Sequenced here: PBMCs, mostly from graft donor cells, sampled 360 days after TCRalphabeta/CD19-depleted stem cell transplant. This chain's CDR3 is CSAREPLYNEQFF. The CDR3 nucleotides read TGCAGTGCTAGAGAACCCCTGTACAATGAGCAGTTCTTC.